The rows below give T cell receptor beta chains drawn from one sample of a study of cytomegalovirus exposure and HLA in healthy donors. Method: immunoSEQ multiplex PCR; TCRdb's copy keeps in-frame clones and lacks some. The sample holds more than 85,000 clones, approximately 87% seen once. Sequences were obtained from PBMCs. The receptors originated from a man in his forties in good health and CMV-seronegative. CDR3s include the opening cysteine and the closing phenylalanine or tryptophan.

j_gene: TRBJ1-5; v_gene: TRBV6-1; CDR3aa: CASTQGRNQPQHF
j_gene: TRBJ2-5; v_gene: TRBV6-1; CDR3aa: CASSVQGPQYF
j_gene: TRBJ2-1; v_gene: TRBV5-1; CDR3aa: CASSPGTTYNEQFF
j_gene: TRBJ1-2; v_gene: TRBV5-1; CDR3aa: CASSSTPATGRGGYGYTF
j_gene: TRBJ2-2; v_gene: TRBV5-4; CDR3aa: CASSPGQTGELFF
j_gene: TRBJ2-7; v_gene: TRBV7-9; CDR3aa: CASSLESREQYF
j_gene: TRBJ1-4; v_gene: TRBV10-3; CDR3aa: CAISESEQLPRWYPTNEKLFF
j_gene: TRBJ1-1; v_gene: TRBV2; CDR3aa: CASRVQGRDTEAFF
j_gene: TRBJ2-7; v_gene: TRBV21-1; CDR3aa: CASGQGVLAAPYEQYF
j_gene: TRBJ2-1; v_gene: TRBV5-6; CDR3aa: CASSFATSESEQFF
j_gene: TRBJ2-5; v_gene: TRBV5-1; CDR3aa: CASRSFESQETQYF
j_gene: TRBJ2-1; v_gene: TRBV7-2; CDR3aa: CASSLVTSGGAVEQFF
j_gene: TRBJ1-1; v_gene: TRBV11-2; CDR3aa: CASSFRGSGEAFF
j_gene: TRBJ1-2; v_gene: TRBV7-9; CDR3aa: CASSSQGVRGYTF
j_gene: TRBJ2-1; v_gene: TRBV11-2; CDR3aa: CASSDLAGGRNEQFF
j_gene: TRBJ2-3; v_gene: TRBV6-1; CDR3aa: CASNERRGGPDTQYF
j_gene: TRBJ1-1; v_gene: TRBV7-6; CDR3aa: CASSLSSTGGEGNTEAFF
j_gene: TRBJ2-2; v_gene: TRBV9; CDR3aa: CASSRTEPNTGELFF
j_gene: TRBJ2-1; v_gene: TRBV5-1; CDR3aa: CASSLGGEQFF
j_gene: TRBJ2-5; v_gene: TRBV5-1; CDR3aa: CASSLGLAGMHQETQYF
j_gene: TRBJ2-1; v_gene: TRBV6-4; CDR3aa: CASAVAGGSYGNEQFF
j_gene: TRBJ2-5; v_gene: TRBV27; CDR3aa: CASSRRQWAGETQYF
j_gene: TRBJ2-5; v_gene: TRBV19; CDR3aa: CASSMVTSGGAETQYF
j_gene: TRBJ2-4; v_gene: TRBV2; CDR3aa: CATRGQLAKNIQYF
j_gene: TRBJ2-7; v_gene: TRBV5-5; CDR3aa: CASSPRSYEQYF
j_gene: TRBJ2-2; v_gene: TRBV2; CDR3aa: CATQGTGELFF